This T cell receptor (beta chain) stems from a study of TIL therapy for anti-PD-1-resistant metastatic lung cancer. As for the study in general: Most patients had lung adenocarcinoma; several tumors were EGFR-mutant, two ALK-rearranged; half smoked currently or formerly.

This was the immunoSEQ v3 assay. Survey-level samples got about 2 million read pairs; deep-level samples got roughly 4.5-6 million. Assay: immunoSEQ multiplex PCR; the TCRdb copy retains only in-frame clones and omits some. The sample holds tens of thousands of clones, roughly 78% seen once. The study's findings and limits: This highly selected cohort may not generalize to typical lung cancer patients.

Trimming removed 1 base at V and 3 bases at J, with 12 bases between. This CDR3 comprises 15 residues. Germline V CDR1 and CDR2: MNHEY, SMNVEV (reference sequence). This clone was seen only a few times. Its antigen is currently unknown. Described time point: pre-treatment sample, taken before nivolumab and TIL therapy. The rearrangement uses TRBV27 and TRBJ1-1; weak D call: TRBD1 (6 bases). The receptor's source is a man between 65 and 80 years old with non-small cell lung cancer. The source material was blood, sampled at baseline. The CDR3 reads CASSLLPGAYTEAFF. The CDR3 nucleotides are TGTGCCAGCAGTTTATTACCAGGGGCCTACACTGAAGCTTTCTTT.